The 30 T cell receptor beta chains in this list originate from one sample, sequenced in a study of Ad26.COV2.S vaccination and SARS-CoV-2 variants. As to treatment: around 19 received Ad26.COV2.S at low or high dose, single or two shots; roughly 5 received placebo; per-sample allocation not given. Samples analyzed were those drawn on day 63 after the first vaccine or placebo injection. Profiling relied on immunoSEQ multiplex PCR, and the TCRdb table lists in-frame clones only, not all of them. The sample consists of approximately 420,000 clones, less than 90% of them appearing once. The sample was peripheral blood, taken in a trial of Ad26.COV2.S vaccine versus placebo. These receptors all stem from a person between 18 and 60 years old who received the Ad26.COV2.S COVID-19 vaccine or a placebo.

As DNA, the CDR3 is TGTGCCAGCGTCCGACAGCTCTATGGCTACACCTTC. This gives the protein CASVRQLYGYTF. The V and J genes are TRBV2 and TRBJ1-2, with D maybe TRBD1 (5 bases). The CDR3 is 12 amino acids. V was cut by 8 bases and J by 4 bases, with 11 bases left in between. The germline V gene has CDR1 SNHLY and CDR2 FYNNEI. The full variable domain, in which reference TRBV2 and TRBJ1-2 provide the parts outside the CDR3, is EPEVTQTPSHQVTQMGQEVILRCVPISNHLYFYWYRQILGQKVEFLVSFYNNEISEKSEIFDDQFSVERPDGSNFTLKIRSTKLEDSAMYFCASVRQLYGYTFGSGTRLTVV.

The chain links TRBV10-3 to TRBJ2-5, with D perhaps matching TRBD1 or TRBD2 (5 bases each). Germline CDR1 ENHRY, CDR2 SYGVKD. The CDR3 has 16 residues. Between the trimmed V and J ends, which lost 0 bases and 4 bases, there was a span of 15 bases. This CDR3 reads CAISESISGTRETQYF. The CDR3 nucleotides read TGTGCCATCAGTGAGTCGATCTCCGGGACCCGAGAGACCCAGTACTTC.

The rearrangement joins TRBV7-6 to TRBJ1-2; the D is unclear. The length of the CDR3 is 16 residues. The ends were cut back, 0 bases at V and 4 bases at J, with 15 bases in the middle. Germline V CDR1 and CDR2: SGHVS, FNYEAQ. The CDR3 bases are TGTGCCAGCAGCTTAGCGTGGGGTCAGAACTCCTATGGCTACACCTTC. It is translated as CASSLAWGQNSYGYTF.

The J gene is TRBJ2-1, the V gene TRBV7-2; 8 bases are shared with TRBD2. The CDR3 runs 15 residues. CDR1 and CDR2 (germline): SGHTA, FQGNSA. The junction had 1 base not matched to a gene; V was cut back by 0 bases and J by 3 bases. CDR3 sequence: CASSLASGVYNEQFF. The CDR3 coding sequence is TGTGCCAGCAGCTTAGCTAGCGGGGTCTACAATGAGCAGTTCTTC.

This clone showed up just a few times. The sample carries other DNA sequences with the same CDR3. The chain carries TRBV5-1 and TRBJ1-1, with D unresolved. Between the trimmed V and J ends, which lost 0 bases and 0 bases, there was a span of 6 bases. CDR1 SGHRS and CDR2 YFSETQ come from the germline V gene. This CDR3 comprises 14 residues. Here the CDR3 DNA reads TGCGCCAGCAGCTTGGGACTGATGAACACTGAAGCTTTCTTT. Its translation is CASSLGLMNTEAFF.

The V and J genes are TRBV10-3 and TRBJ2-3, with TRBD2 identical over 11 bases. V shed 4 bases, J shed 6 bases, and the junction held 3 bases outside the gene matches. This CDR3 has 14 amino acids. Germline-derived CDR1 and CDR2 are ENHRY and SYGVKD. CDR3 DNA: TGTGCCATCAGTGGACTAGCGGGGTCGGATACGCAGTATTTT. Amino acid sequence: CAISGLAGSDTQYF.

V gene TRBV6-5 combines with J gene TRBJ2-1, with D perhaps matching TRBD1 (5 bases). The germline CDR1 and CDR2 sequences are MNHEY and SVGAGI. The CDR3 has 15 residues. Between the trimmed V and J ends, which lost 9 bases and 0 bases, there was a span of 15 bases. The CDR3 here is CASTFRAFSYNEQFF. The CDR3 DNA sequence: TGTGCCAGTACCTTCAGGGCCTTCTCCTACAATGAGCAGTTCTTC.

The CDR3 bases are TGTGCCTGGTTCTCACCGGGACAGCGGCCTTATGGCTACACCTTC. This encodes CAWFSPGQRPYGYTF. The chain combines TRBV30 with TRBJ1-2, with TRBD1 identical over 7 bases. The CDR3 covers 15 residues. CDR1 and CDR2 (germline): GTSNPN, SVGIG (reference sequence). V gave up 5 bases and J gave up 5 bases; unmatched junction bases: 14.

This clone occurred once. The V and J genes are TRBV10-1 and TRBJ2-1; TRBD1 matches at 8 bases. The CDR3 extends over 15 amino acids. Trimming took 3 bases from V and 6 from J; bases not matched to a gene: 7. Germline CDR1 WNHNN, CDR2 SYGVQD (reference sequence). The CDR3 here is CASSDPRTGINEQFF. The CDR3, as DNA: TGCGCCAGCAGTGACCCTAGGACAGGGATCAATGAGCAGTTCTTC.

This clone showed up just a few times. The chain uses TRBV4-1 and TRBJ1-5; TRBD1 is a possible D gene (5 bases). The CDR3 consists of 15 residues. Deletions cut 0 bases from V and 7 bases from J, with 13 bases between. Per germline, CDR1 MGHRA and CDR2 YSYEKL. The CDR3 loop reads CASSQDGAPGQPQHF. In DNA, the CDR3 is TGCGCCAGCAGCCAAGACGGGGCCCCCGGGCAGCCCCAGCATTTT.

This clone appeared a few times. The V gene is TRBV5-8, the J gene TRBJ1-2; D gene ambiguous. Trimming took off 0 bases at V and 1 base at J, with 7 bases between the two ends. This CDR3 contains 14 residues. Germline V lookup: CDR1 SGHTS, CDR2 YDEGEE. The CDR3 sequence: CASSLVGSNYGYTF. The CDR3 DNA follows: TGTGCCAGCAGCTTGGTCGGCAGTAACTATGGCTACACCTTC.

This rearrangement joins TRBV15 to TRBJ2-7; D gene unclear. Germline CDR1 LNHNV, CDR2 YYDKDF (reference sequence). V lost 0 bases and J lost 3, with 12 bases in between. This CDR3 has 15 amino acids. CDR3 in amino acids: CATSRDFGFGYEQYF. The DNA for the CDR3 is TGTGCCACCAGCAGAGATTTTGGGTTCGGCTACGAGCAGTACTTC.

This sequence joins TRBV7-8 and TRBJ1-2, with D possibly matching TRBD1 (6 bases). The CDR3 is 13 residues long. V was cut by 3 bases and J by 8 bases, with 13 bases left in between. The germline V gene has CDR1 SGHVS and CDR2 FQNEAQ. This CDR3 reads CASSFWDNSGYTF. CDR3 DNA sequence: TGTGCCAGCAGCTTTTGGGACAATAGCGGCTACACCTTC.

This chain joins TRBV7-6 and TRBJ2-3; 8 bases are a match to TRBD2. This CDR3 comprises 16 residues. V shed 0 bases and J 8 bases; nucleotides not matched to a gene: 10. Germline CDR1 is SGHVS and CDR2 is FNYEAQ. In DNA form, the CDR3 reads TGTGCCAGCAGCTTAGCGCGCCGGGGGGGACAAGGTACGCAGTATTTT. The encoded protein is CASSLARRGGQGTQYF.

The J gene is TRBJ2-2, the V gene TRBV15, with a weak D call TRBD1 (5 bases). Germline V gives CDR1 LNHNV, CDR2 YYDKDF (reference sequence). The CDR3 consists of 17 residues. V dropped 0 bases and J dropped 1 base, with 12 bases sitting between them. CDR3 amino acids: CATSRDLGPENTGELFF. DNA for the CDR3: TGTGCCACCAGCAGAGATCTGGGGCCAGAGAACACCGGGGAGCTGTTTTTT.

The rearrangement links TRBV25-1 to TRBJ2-1, with D maybe TRBD1 (5 bases). The CDR3 contains 14 residues. CDR1 MGHDK and CDR2 SYGVNS come from the germline V gene. Trimming left V 6 bases short and J 6 bases short, with 15 bases between. The CDR3 loop reads CASSDRWQGNEQFF. As DNA, the CDR3 is TGTGCCAGCAGCGACCGATGGCAGGGCAATGAGCAGTTCTTC.

The chain has TRBV30 and TRBJ1-5; unclear D gene. The CDR3 has 13 amino acids. With 2 bases removed from V and 5 bases from J, the gap between germline ends came to 10 bases. Germline values: CDR1 GTSNPN, CDR2 SVGIG (reference sequence). This chain's CDR3 is CAWSRRIYQPQHF. For the CDR3, the DNA is TGTGCCTGGAGTCGACGAATCTATCAGCCCCAGCATTTT.

The chain combines TRBV5-6 with TRBJ2-3; no clear D gene. The V gene lost 4 bases and the J gene lost 2 bases, with 11 bases spanning the gap. This CDR3 has 14 amino acids. Germline CDR1 SGHDT, CDR2 YYEEEE. CDR3 region: CASSRKGYTDTQYF. CDR3 in DNA: TGTGCCAGCAGCCGCAAAGGGTACACAGATACGCAGTATTTT.

This chain uses TRBV6-5 with TRBJ2-6; the D gene is possibly TRBD2 (5 bases). The germline CDR1 and CDR2 sequences are MNHEY and SVGAGI. V lost 7 bases and J lost 0, with 7 bases in between. The CDR3 is 14 amino acids. CDR3 in amino acids: CASIGVSGANVLTF. CDR3 coding DNA: TGTGCCAGCATCGGGGTCTCTGGGGCCAACGTCCTGACTTTC.

The chain couples TRBV18 to TRBJ1-2; a weak D match, TRBD1 (5 bases). Trimming removed 2 bases from V and 4 bases from J, with 8 bases in between. Germline CDR1 and CDR2: KGHSH and LQKENI. This CDR3 has 13 amino acids. The CDR3 nucleotides read TGTGCCAGCTCACCAGGGGACCGCTATGGCTACACCTTC. This encodes CASSPGDRYGYTF.

This clone has only one observation. The V call is TRBV3-1 (or the pseudogene TRBV3-2), the J call TRBJ2-7, with a weak D call TRBD2 (5 bases). Deletions cut 1 base from V and 3 bases from J, with 7 bases between. The CDR3 totals 13 residues. Germline V gene data show CDR1 as LGHDT and CDR2 as YNNKEL (reference sequence). The chain's CDR3 is CASSQGEGYEQYF. The CDR3, as DNA: TGTGCCAGCAGCCAAGGTGAGGGCTACGAGCAGTACTTC.

The V call is TRBV4-1, the J call TRBJ2-7, with 10 bases aligning to TRBD2. With V trimmed by 0 bases and J by 6 bases, 8 bases remained unmatched. CDR1 is MGHRA, CDR2 YSYEKL, per germline. This CDR3 region has 16 residues. The CDR3 loop reads CASSQDPGTSVGEQYF. The CDR3 nucleotides read TGCGCCAGCAGCCAAGATCCAGGGACTAGCGTCGGCGAGCAGTACTTC.

This clone was seen only a few times. The chain uses TRBV5-1 and TRBJ2-3; TRBD2 aligns across 10 bases. From germline, CDR1 is SGHRS and CDR2 YFSETQ. This CDR3 comprises 16 residues. V trimming: 2 bases; J trimming: 1 base; junction bases outside the gene matches: 4. In nucleotides, the CDR3 is TGCGCCAGCAGCTTAAGCGGGGGGGCTGGCACAGATACGCAGTATTTT. Its translation is CASSLSGGAGTDTQYF.

The chain couples TRBV18 to TRBJ1-2, with 8 bases lining up with TRBD1. With V trimmed by 6 bases and J by 3 bases, 6 bases remained unmatched. The length of the CDR3 is 14 residues. Looked up from germline, CDR1 is KGHSH and CDR2 is LQKENI. The CDR3 loop is CASSPETGDYGYTF. CDR3 nucleotide sequence: TGTGCCAGCTCCCCTGAGACAGGGGACTATGGCTACACCTTC.

The CDR3 here is CASSRGGSEAFF. CDR3 nucleotides: TGCGCCAGCAGCCGAGGGGGCTCTGAAGCTTTCTTT. The V and J genes are TRBV5-1 and TRBJ1-1; the match to TRBD1 covers 7 bases. The V segment lost 4 bases and the J segment 6 bases; nucleotides outside the gene matches: 3. The CDR3 has 12 amino acids. In germline, CDR1 is SGHRS, CDR2 YFSETQ.

This sequence joins TRBV5-1 and TRBJ1-1; possible D gene TRBD1, 5 bases. V was pared by 0 bases and J by 4 bases, with 10 bases between. This CDR3 has 14 residues. CDR1 SGHRS and CDR2 YFSETQ come from the germline V gene. The CDR3 region is CASSLAEGSTEAFF. The CDR3 bases are TGCGCCAGCAGCTTGGCAGAGGGGAGCACTGAAGCTTTCTTT.

This clone was seen just once. V usage is TRBV2 and J usage is TRBJ2-5; D is possibly TRBD1 or TRBD2 (5 bases each). Germline V gene lookup returns CDR1 SNHLY and CDR2 FYNNEI. Trimming shortened V by 4 bases and J by 5 bases, and 20 bases separated the two germline ends. The CDR3 covers 16 residues. Here the CDR3 DNA reads TGTGCCAGCAGTGGGGCTGGTTACGGGGCCGGGGAGACCCAGTACTTC. It translates to CASSGAGYGAGETQYF.

The gene calls are TRBV19 and TRBJ1-6; 7 nucleotides agree with TRBD1. Trimming cost V 7 bases and J 1 base; bases outside gene matches: 4. There are 15 residues in the CDR3. The germline gives CDR1 LNHDA, CDR2 SQIVND (reference sequence). CDR3 in DNA: TGTGCCAGTAACCAGGACAGGTCCTATAATTCACCCCTCCACTTT. Translating it yields CASNQDRSYNSPLHF.

The chain recombines TRBV4-3 with TRBJ1-1; 7 bases fit TRBD1. The CDR3 is 15 amino acids. Germline trimming cut 3 bases from V and 4 bases from J; bases unmatched to any gene: 8. CDR1 is LGHNA, CDR2 YSLEER, per germline. The DNA of the CDR3 is TGCGCCAGCAGCCAGGGTCGCAGGGGGAGCACTGAAGCTTTCTTT. The encoded protein is CASSQGRRGSTEAFF.

This chain uses TRBV3-1 (or the pseudogene TRBV3-2) with TRBJ2-5; D call uncertain. The CDR3 runs to 12 residues. Germline V gene sequence: CDR1 LGHDT, CDR2 YNNKEL (reference sequence). Trimming removed 4 bases at V and 3 bases at J, with 6 bases between. The CDR3 DNA reads as TGTGCCAGCAGCCTTTTTGAAGAGACCCAGTACTTC. Its translation is CASSLFEETQYF.